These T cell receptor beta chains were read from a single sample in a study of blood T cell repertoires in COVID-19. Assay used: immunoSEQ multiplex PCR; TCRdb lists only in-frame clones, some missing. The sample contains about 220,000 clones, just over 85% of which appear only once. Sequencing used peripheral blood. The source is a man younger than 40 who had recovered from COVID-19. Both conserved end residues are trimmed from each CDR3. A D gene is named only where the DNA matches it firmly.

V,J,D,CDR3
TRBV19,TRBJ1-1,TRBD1,ASPGTGAGNTEAF
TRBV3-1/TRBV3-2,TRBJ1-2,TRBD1,ASSQTGGIANYGYT
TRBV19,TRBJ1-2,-,ASSITGDYGYT
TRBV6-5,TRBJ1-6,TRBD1,ASNSGQDHSPLH
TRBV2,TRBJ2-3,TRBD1,ASSERQGADTQY
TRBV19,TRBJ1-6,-,ASSILQGRNSPLH
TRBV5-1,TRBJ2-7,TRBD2,ASSFGDYSYEQY
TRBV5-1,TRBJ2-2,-,ASSFSFQGGELF
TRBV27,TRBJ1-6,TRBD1,ASSLSRTGSSPLH
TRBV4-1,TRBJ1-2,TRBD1,ASSQAPVRGLYGYT
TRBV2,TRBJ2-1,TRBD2,ASRDFERGNYNEQF
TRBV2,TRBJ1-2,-,ATLVVPGGYT
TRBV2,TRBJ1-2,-,ASSTDRSINYGYT
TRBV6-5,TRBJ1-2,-,ASSYSRDRKIHGYT
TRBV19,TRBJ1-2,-,ASSPSGSNLRGYT
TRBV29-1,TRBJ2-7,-,SVDVDSSYEQY
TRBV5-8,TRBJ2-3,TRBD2,ASSPSGGRYTDTQY
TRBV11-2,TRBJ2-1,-,ASSLFAGNNEQF
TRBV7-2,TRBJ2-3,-,ASSYGGGTDTDTQY
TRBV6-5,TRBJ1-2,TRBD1,ATLGGGQVNYGYT
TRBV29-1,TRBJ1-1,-,SAKEGAKGTEAF
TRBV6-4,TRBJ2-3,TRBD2,ASRLPGTSGGRGDTQY
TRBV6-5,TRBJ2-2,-,ASIFPSWGAGELF
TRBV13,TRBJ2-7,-,ASSPDGNAYEQY
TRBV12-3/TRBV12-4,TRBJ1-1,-,ASSLGTNTEAF
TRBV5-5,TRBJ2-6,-,ASSYPGGAAGANVLT
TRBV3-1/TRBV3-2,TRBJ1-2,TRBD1,ASSQDGTGAYGYT
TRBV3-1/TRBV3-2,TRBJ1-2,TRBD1,ASSQQGVWGYT
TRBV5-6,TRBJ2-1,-,ASSLGGGSYNEQF
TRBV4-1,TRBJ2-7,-,ASSQGAGNVQESYEQY
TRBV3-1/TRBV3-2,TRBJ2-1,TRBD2,ASSQDPGLAGGRYNEQF
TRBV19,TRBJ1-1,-,ASSIRGRVSRTEAF
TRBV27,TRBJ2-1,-,ASSSLRGGLGNEQF
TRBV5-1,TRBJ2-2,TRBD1,ASSFIGQGSAGELF
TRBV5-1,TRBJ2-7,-,ASSLGQFYEQY
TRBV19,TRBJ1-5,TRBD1,ASSQFDRANQPQH
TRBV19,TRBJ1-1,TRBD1,ASSWGQDRGRAF
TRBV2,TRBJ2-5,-,ASSSGEGETQY
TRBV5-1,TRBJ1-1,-,ASSFDRNTEAF
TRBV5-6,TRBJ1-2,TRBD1,ASRLRQGLDYGYT
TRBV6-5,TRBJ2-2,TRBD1,ASRHRDRGTGELF
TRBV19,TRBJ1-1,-,ASSMGAAEAF
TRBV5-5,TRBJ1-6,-,ASTVPPLPHSPLH
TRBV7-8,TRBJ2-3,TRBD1,ASSLARTGGTDTQY
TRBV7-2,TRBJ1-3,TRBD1,ASSLEGTVSGNTIY
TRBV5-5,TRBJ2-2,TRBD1,ASSLVPGTGNTGELF
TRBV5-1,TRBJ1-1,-,ASSPDSLYGGTEAF
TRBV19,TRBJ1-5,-,ASSIVDYYLYSNQPQH
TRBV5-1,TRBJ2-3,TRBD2,ASSPSSGGETDTQY
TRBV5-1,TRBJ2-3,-,ASSLFAGALTDTQY
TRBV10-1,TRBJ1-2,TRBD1,ASSLTGDYGYT
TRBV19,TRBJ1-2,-,ASPKSGYT
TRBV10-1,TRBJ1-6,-,ASSESYGRGMDSPLH
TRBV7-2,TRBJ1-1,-,ASSLLLHRTSEAF